Below are 4 T cell receptor beta chains sequenced from a single sample in a study of T cells after yellow fever vaccination. Each CDR3 protein is one row after TCRdb ran MiXCR on the 5' RACE reads. The sample has 150,000 to 200,000 distinct CDR3 sequences; approximately 6.2% are singletons. Here the sequenced sample was CD4+ T cells sorted from PBMCs, taken on the day of the first yellow fever vaccination. These receptors were taken from a man younger than 35 who received the YFV17D yellow fever vaccine.

The V and J genes are TRBV12-3 or TRBV12-4 and TRBJ1-4, with 7 bases identical to TRBD1. The J segment lost 8 bases and the V segment lost 5 bases, leaving 11 bases of the junction unmatched. The CDR3 runs to 15 residues. CDR3: CASSPDRVGNEKLFF. The CDR3 DNA reads as TGTGCCAGCAGTCCCGACAGGGTTGGTAACGAAAAACTGTTTTTT.

This clonotype was seen many times. The gene calls are TRBV6-5 and TRBJ2-3, with D uncertain. CDR3 length equals 14 residues. Trimming stripped 2 bases from V and 2 bases from J, with 8 bases between. The germline V gene has CDR1 MNHEY and CDR2 SVGAGI. CDR3 sequence reads: CASSYMAHTDTQYF. The CDR3 DNA is TGTGCCAGCAGTTACATGGCCCACACAGATACGCAGTATTTT.

The chain recombines TRBV30 with TRBJ2-7; D is unclear. The CDR3 is 11 residues long. Trimming removed 5 bases from V and 2 bases from J, with 7 bases in between. Germline CDR1 and CDR2: GTSNPN and SVGIG (reference sequence). The CDR3, as DNA: TGTGCCTGGGGTGGGCCCTACGAGCAGTACTTC. Amino acids: CAWGGPYEQYF.

This clonotype was seen more than once but under ten times. The chain is built from TRBV18 and TRBJ1-1; TRBD1 matches 8 bases. V gave up 4 bases and J gave up 5 bases; unmatched junction bases: 6. This CDR3 has 14 amino acids. Germline V gives CDR1 KGHSH, CDR2 LQKENI. This CDR3 is CASSHNTGGTEAFF. The CDR3 DNA reads TGTGCCAGCTCACATAATACAGGGGGGACTGAAGCTTTCTTT.